The 25 T cell receptor beta chains given below trace back to one sample, sequenced in a study of cytomegalovirus exposure and HLA in healthy donors. 60 Vbeta and 13 Jbeta primers were used in PCR. Some clones are missing from TCRdb's copy, which holds only in-frame ones; the method was immunoSEQ multiplex PCR. The sample yields 150,000 to 200,000 clones, roughly 88% seen once. The material sequenced was PBMCs. The receptor source for this set is a woman aged 18-29 years in good health and CMV-seronegative.

This chain links TRBV6-5 with TRBJ2-2; a possible D gene is TRBD1 (6 bases). The CDR3 covers 15 residues. Germline loops: CDR1 MNHEY, CDR2 SVGAGI. The V end lost 7 bases, the J end lost 0 bases, and 12 bases lay between the germline ends. The CDR3 here is CASKAGTSNTGELFF. Written as DNA, the CDR3 is TGTGCCAGCAAGGCCGGGACATCGAACACCGGGGAGCTGTTTTTT.

In the case of this clone: An end of the junction differs from the germline gene, which may be a read error. The V and J genes are TRBV7-9 and TRBJ1-1; D gene unclear. CDR3 length: 11 amino acids. Germline V CDR1 and CDR2: SEHNR, FQNEAQ (reference sequence). CDR3 in DNA: TGTTCCAGCAGCTTCATCACTGAAGCTTTCTTT. The encoded protein is CSSSFITEAFF.

J is TRBJ1-1 and V is TRBV10-2; D unresolved. Trimming took off 8 bases at V and 2 bases at J, with 15 bases between the two ends. The CDR3 extends over 14 amino acids. Germline V gene sequence: CDR1 WSHSY, CDR2 SAAADI. The chain's CDR3 is CASRGGQINTEAFF. In DNA form, the CDR3 reads TGCGCCAGCCGGGGAGGGCAGATAAACACTGAAGCTTTCTTT.

V is TRBV5-1 and J is TRBJ1-6; TRBD1 matches at 8 bases. Germline values: CDR1 SGHRS, CDR2 YFSETQ. V shed 0 bases and J 9 bases; nucleotides not matched to a gene: 5. The CDR3 covers 15 residues. CDR3 region: CASSLETGVSSPLHF. The CDR3 DNA is TGCGCCAGCAGCTTGGAGACAGGGGTTAGTTCACCCCTCCACTTT. The complete variable domain, with remaining parts taken from reference TRBV5-1 and TRBJ1-6, reads KAGVTQTPRYLIKTRGQQVTLSCSPISGHRSVSWYQQTPGQGLQFLFEYFSETQRNKGNFPGRFSGRQFSNSRSEMNVSTLELGDSALYLCASSLETGVSSPLHFGNGTRLTVT.

This sequence joins TRBV2 and TRBJ1-6; 8 positions agree with TRBD1. The CDR3 is 14 residues long. V shed 8 bases, J shed 7 bases, and the junction held 7 bases outside the gene matches. From germline, CDR1 is SNHLY and CDR2 FYNNEI. CDR3 region: CASATTGVNSPLHF. In DNA form, the CDR3 reads TGTGCCAGCGCGACGACAGGGGTAAATTCACCCCTCCACTTT.

The chain joins TRBV6-5 to TRBJ2-5, with TRBD2 as a possible D gene (6 bases). The end of the DNA fits TRBJ2-7 better, so the J call may be wrong. CDR1 and CDR2 from the germline V gene are MNHEY and SVGAGI. The CDR3 runs to 14 residues. CDR3 region: CASSYAEGTYEQYF. The CDR3 nucleotides are TGTGCCAGCAGTTACGCGGAGGGAACCTACGAGCAGTACTTC.

This sequence joins TRBV6-1 and TRBJ1-2, with 7 bases lining up with TRBD1. V shed 6 bases, J shed 7 bases, and the junction held 8 bases outside the gene matches. CDR3 length equals 13 residues. Germline assignment: CDR1 MNHNS and CDR2 SASEGT. The CDR3 bases are TGTGCCAGCAGGACAGACAGGGCGGGTGGCTACACCTTC. The encoded protein is CASRTDRAGGYTF.

This chain uses TRBV18 with TRBJ1-1; 7 nucleotides match TRBD1. CDR3 size: 16 residues. The V gene end was trimmed by 3 bases and the J gene end by 5 bases; junction bases not matched to a gene: 12. Germline CDR1 is KGHSH and CDR2 is LQKENI. CDR3 region: CASSPSNRGGGTEAFF. In DNA, the CDR3 is TGTGCCAGCTCACCGAGTAACAGGGGCGGGGGGACTGAAGCTTTCTTT. Using reference TRBV18 and TRBJ1-1 for the parts outside the CDR3, the full variable domain is NAGVMQNPRHLVRRRGQEARLRCSPMKGHSHVYWYRQLPEEGLKFMVYLQKENIIDESGMPKERFSAEFPKEGPSILRIQQVVRGDSAAYFCASSPSNRGGGTEAFFGQGTRLTVV.

The table lists this clone with a count of one. The chain couples TRBV29-1 to TRBJ1-2; D not certain. This CDR3 has 11 amino acids. Germline CDR1 is SQVTM and CDR2 is ANQGSEA. V gave up 6 bases and J gave up 2 bases, with 7 bases separating them. In nucleotides, the CDR3 is TGCAGCGTAACAGAGAACTATGGCTACACCTTC. Residues: CSVTENYGYTF.

The V call is TRBV30, the J call TRBJ2-1, with no clear D. CDR3 size: 12 residues. The V end lost 0 bases, the J end lost 10 bases, and 10 bases lay between the germline ends. Germline-derived CDR1 and CDR2 are GTSNPN and SVGIG (reference sequence). Written as DNA, the CDR3 is TGTGCCTGGAGTGTAGGAGCCTGGGAGCAGTTCTTC. This codes for CAWSVGAWEQFF.

The chain couples TRBV6-5 to TRBJ1-4, with a tentative D call TRBD1 (5 bases). The CDR3 has 14 residues. V lost 6 bases and J 10 bases, leaving 18 bases between the germline ends. From germline, CDR1 is MNHEY and CDR2 SVGAGI. CDR3 DNA: TGTGCCAGCAGGCAGGGTACCGGGTTGGGAAAACTGTTTTTT. Amino acids: CASRQGTGLGKLFF.

V and J are TRBV18 and TRBJ1-6, with 11 bases matching TRBD1. Germline assignment: CDR1 KGHSH and CDR2 LQKENI. This CDR3 has 15 residues. Trimming removed 6 bases from V and 8 bases from J; junction bases left unmatched: 6. CDR3 sequence (DNA): TGTGCCAGCTCGCGGGACAGGGGGGGCGATTCACCCCTCCACTTT. This sequence encodes CASSRDRGGDSPLHF.

This clone turned up a few times. One junction end disagrees with the germline gene, perhaps due to a read error. The CDR3 is CSSSLGWGGPTLLEQFF. CDR3 coding DNA: TGTTCCAGCAGCTTAGGTTGGGGGGGGCCGACTTTGTTGGAGCAGTTCTTC. The J gene is TRBJ2-1, the V gene TRBV7-9, with a possible D match to TRBD2 (7 bases). Germline V gene lookup returns CDR1 SEHNR and CDR2 FQNEAQ (reference sequence). This CDR3 comprises 17 residues.

J is TRBJ2-1 and V is TRBV5-1; 9 bases line up with TRBD2. This CDR3 is 15 amino acids long. V trimming: 4 bases; J trimming: 4 bases; junction bases outside the gene matches: 6. Per germline, CDR1 SGHRS and CDR2 YFSETQ. The CDR3 nucleotides read TGCGCCAGCAGCGAAACTAGCGGGCCTTACAATGAGCAGTTCTTC. The encoded protein is CASSETSGPYNEQFF. The full variable domain, with the rest looked up from reference TRBV5-1 and TRBJ2-1, is KAGVTQTPRYLIKTRGQQVTLSCSPISGHRSVSWYQQTPGQGLQFLFEYFSETQRNKGNFPGRFSGRQFSNSRSEMNVSTLELGDSALYLCASSETSGPYNEQFFGPGTRLTVL.

The chain carries TRBV29-1 and TRBJ2-7; 8 bases map to TRBD1. CDR1 and CDR2 (germline): SQVTM, ANQGSEA. This CDR3 region has 15 residues. After removal of 6 bases from V and 2 bases from J, the junction contained 12 bases not matched to a gene. CDR3 sequence reads: CSVHAPGGQPYEQYF. As DNA, the CDR3 is TGCAGCGTCCACGCCCCAGGGGGCCAGCCCTACGAGCAGTACTTC.

On this clone: Other DNA sequences in the same sample also yield this CDR3. The chain has TRBV6-5 and TRBJ1-5, with TRBD1 identical over 8 bases. The CDR3 covers 15 residues. Unmatched junction bases numbered 4, after V lost 6 bases and J lost 0 bases. The germline CDR1 and CDR2 sequences are MNHEY and SVGAGI. CDR3 DNA: TGTGCCAGCAGCTCCGACAGGGGTAGCAATCAGCCCCAGCATTTT. It yields the protein CASSSDRGSNQPQHF.

This chain uses TRBV21-1 with TRBJ2-5; TRBD2, the table's D call, lacks a check against the DNA. TRBV21-1 corresponds to a pseudogene. The CDR3 contains 15 residues. The CDR3 reads CASSTSPYDASAQYF. CDR3 nucleotides: TGTGCCAGCAGCACGTCACCGTATGATGCCTCGGCCCAGTACTTC.

V usage is TRBV6-6 and J usage is TRBJ2-5, with 8 positions matching TRBD1. TRBJ2-7 matches the DNA end more closely, so the J call is doubtful. CDR1 and CDR2 from the germline V gene are MNHNY and SVGAGI (reference sequence). The CDR3 is 13 residues long. The DNA of the CDR3 is TGTGCCAGCAACCGGGACAGGTTGGGCGAGCAGTACTTC. Translating gives CASNRDRLGEQYF.

This clone has a handful of counts. The rearrangement links TRBV19 to TRBJ1-6; TRBD1 agrees at 10 bases. CDR1 and CDR2 (germline): LNHDA, SQIVND (reference sequence). CDR3 length: 14 residues. With 3 bases clipped from V and 9 bases from J, the junction kept 2 bases outside the gene matches. The DNA for the CDR3 is TGTGCCAGTAGTATTGGACAGGGGGGTTCACCCCTCCACTTT. Encoded protein: CASSIGQGGSPLHF. The complete variable domain, with remaining parts taken from reference TRBV19 and TRBJ1-6, reads DGGITQSPKYLFRKEGQNVTLSCEQNLNHDAMYWYRQDPGQGLRLIYYSQIVNDFQKGDIAEGYSVSREKKESFPLTVTSAQKNPTAFYLCASSIGQGGSPLHFGNGTRLTVT.

The chain employs TRBV29-1 and TRBJ2-7; 9 bases match TRBD2. Looked up from germline, CDR1 is SQVTM and CDR2 is ANQGSEA. The CDR3 totals 12 residues. The trim removed 6 bases at V and 10 bases at J, leaving 10 bases unmatched. The DNA for the CDR3 is TGCAGCGTATCGGCTAGCGGGGATTCTCAGTACTTC. Its translation: CSVSASGDSQYF.

The chain carries TRBV5-5 and TRBJ1-1; D is possibly TRBD1 (6 bases). This CDR3 contains 14 residues. V shed 3 bases and J shed 0 bases, with 9 bases lying between them. CDR1 is SGHKS, CDR2 YYEKEE, per germline (reference sequence). CDR3: CASSSTGLNTEAFF. The CDR3 DNA is TGTGCCAGCAGCTCGACAGGTTTGAACACTGAAGCTTTCTTT. Together with reference TRBV5-5 and TRBJ1-1, the CDR3 gives the full variable domain: DAGVTQSPTHLIKTRGQQVTLRCSPISGHKSVSWYQQVLGQGPQFIFQYYEKEERGRGNFPDRFSARQFPNYSSELNVNALLLGDSALYLCASSSTGLNTEAFFGQGTRLTVV.

The chain carries TRBV18 and TRBJ1-2; 7 bases are shared with TRBD1. Germline V CDR1 and CDR2: KGHSH, LQKENI. There are 14 residues in the CDR3. V was pared by 1 base and J by 6 bases, with 5 bases of the junction left unmatched. The chain's CDR3 is CASSPLDRENGYTF. CDR3 DNA sequence: TGTGCCAGCTCACCACTCGACAGGGAGAATGGCTACACCTTC.

The chain has TRBV7-9 and TRBJ2-7; D unresolved. Per the germline V gene, CDR1 is SEHNR and CDR2 is FQNEAQ (reference sequence). This CDR3 is built from 12 residues. The CDR3 is CSTDFIPYEQYF. In DNA, the CDR3 is TGTTCCACTGACTTTATACCCTACGAGCAGTACTTC. Variable domain in full (rest from reference TRBV7-9 and TRBJ2-7): DTGVSQNPRHKITKRGQNVTFRCDPISEHNRLYWYRQTLGQGPEFLTYFQNEAQLEKSRLLSDRFSAERPKGSFSTLEIQRTEQGDSAMYLCSTDFIPYEQYFGPGTRLTVT.

The chain has TRBV6-1 and TRBJ1-5, with 9 positions matching TRBD1. The CDR3 is 15 residues long. V gave up 5 bases and J gave up 3 bases; unmatched junction bases: 5. The V gene's germline CDR1 is MNHNS and CDR2 SASEGT. The chain's CDR3 is CASSTDRGANQPQHF. The CDR3 region has the DNA TGTGCCAGCAGTACGGACAGGGGTGCCAATCAGCCCCAGCATTTT.

V is TRBV5-1 and J is TRBJ2-5; TRBD2 matches at 7 bases. Germline trimming cut 4 bases from V and 7 bases from J; bases unmatched to any gene: 7. The CDR3 has 13 residues. Per germline, CDR1 SGHRS and CDR2 YFSETQ. This CDR3 is CASSPGRVGTQYF. The CDR3 nucleotides read TGCGCCAGCAGCCCTGGGAGGGTAGGGACCCAGTACTTC. Based on the CDR3 plus reference TRBV5-1 and TRBJ2-5, the full variable domain is KAGVTQTPRYLIKTRGQQVTLSCSPISGHRSVSWYQQTPGQGLQFLFEYFSETQRNKGNFPGRFSGRQFSNSRSEMNVSTLELGDSALYLCASSPGRVGTQYFGPGTRLLVL.